Following are 13 T cell receptor beta chains from one sample sequenced in a study of T-cell memory formation after mild COVID-19 (dated by TCRdb to about 2021). Library construction relied on 5' RACE. The instrument was an Illumina NovaSeq 6000. TCRdb itself trimmed the public reads at Q25 with fastp, ran MiXCR and retained productive beta chains. Each entry is one CDR3 protein sequence, shown with its most common DNA and genes. Present in this sample are about 430,000 distinct CDR3 sequences, approximately 24% of which were seen just once. The ten largest clonotypes hold around 8.1% of the sample. Source material: PBMCs or a T cell subset sorted from them (not recorded which). The receptors derive from an adult woman who had mild COVID-19 (a few samples of this study predate the infection). The sample titles of this study are shuffled in the database, so cell type and time point are left out; the donor was told from shared clones.

The chain links TRBV4-2 to TRBJ2-1; tentatively, D is TRBD1 or TRBD2 (5 bases each). Trimming took off 4 bases at V and 7 bases at J, with 17 bases between the two ends. The CDR3 loop spans 15 amino acids. Per the germline V gene, CDR1 is LGHNA and CDR2 is YNFKEQ. The CDR3 here is CASSLLGDPANEQFF. The CDR3, as DNA: TGTGCCAGCAGCCTCCTTGGGGACCCCGCGAATGAGCAGTTCTTC.

This clonotype occurred many times. The chain joins TRBV29-1 to TRBJ1-1; unclear D gene. The V and J ends lost 8 bases and 3 bases respectively, with 10 bases between them. The CDR3 is 11 residues long. The germline V gene has CDR1 SQVTM and CDR2 ANQGSEA. The CDR3 loop reads CSPGGYTEAFF. The CDR3 DNA sequence: TGCAGCCCGGGTGGTTACACTGAAGCTTTCTTT.

This clonotype was counted only a few times. V gene TRBV29-1 combines with J gene TRBJ1-2, with 8 nucleotides matching TRBD1. Germline CDR1 is SQVTM and CDR2 is ANQGSEA. V lost 1 base to trimming and J lost 4 bases; unmatched junction nucleotides: 14. The CDR3 runs 17 residues. CDR3 sequence (DNA): TGCAGCGTTGAAGGAGATTCCCGGACAGGGCTAATCTATGGCTACACCTTC. This sequence encodes CSVEGDSRTGLIYGYTF.

This chain links TRBV9 with TRBJ2-5, with D perhaps matching TRBD2 (5 bases). Trimming left V 0 bases short and J 1 base short, with 16 bases between. The germline V gene encodes CDR1 SGDLS and CDR2 YYNGEE. This CDR3 spans 17 amino acids. CDR3 region: CASSVAVARTAQETQYF. CDR3 in DNA: TGTGCCAGCAGCGTAGCGGTAGCGCGAACCGCCCAAGAGACCCAGTACTTC.

There are a few counts of this clonotype. This chain links TRBV12-3 or TRBV12-4 with TRBJ1-5; D gene unclear. The CDR3 loop spans 15 amino acids. The germline V and J ends were trimmed by 5 bases and 3 bases, with 14 bases remaining between them. This CDR3 is CASSGGLQHNQPQHF. The CDR3 DNA reads TGTGCCAGCAGTGGTGGCCTACAGCACAATCAGCCCCAGCATTTT.

This sequence joins TRBV12-3 or TRBV12-4 and TRBJ2-6, with 10 bases fitting TRBD2. This CDR3 has 18 residues. With V trimmed by 3 bases and J by 2 bases, 7 bases remained unmatched. The CDR3 nucleotides are TGTGCCAGCAGTTTGCATTGGACTAGCGGAACTGGGGCCAACGTCCTGACTTTC. Encoded protein: CASSLHWTSGTGANVLTF.

J is TRBJ2-7 and V is TRBV28; unclear D gene. V was shortened by 2 bases and J by 4 bases, with 9 bases between the two germline ends. Germline CDR1 reads MDHEN; CDR2 reads SYDVKM. This CDR3 has 13 amino acids. CDR3 in amino acids: CASSLAEEYEQYF. CDR3 in DNA: TGTGCCAGCAGTTTAGCCGAAGAGTACGAGCAGTACTTC.

This clonotype was observed a handful of times. This chain links TRBV18 with TRBJ1-1; no clear D. V gave up 2 bases and J gave up 5 bases, with 9 bases separating them. CDR3 length: 13 amino acids. Germline V gene sequence: CDR1 KGHSH, CDR2 LQKENI. For the CDR3, the DNA is TGTGCCAGCTCACCAGTCCCGAAAACTGAAGCTTTCTTT. Translating it yields CASSPVPKTEAFF.

This clonotype was picked up a small number of times. The gene calls are TRBV6-5 and TRBJ1-1, with TRBD1 identical over 9 bases. Germline V lookup: CDR1 MNHEY, CDR2 SVGAGI. The CDR3 spans 13 residues. V gave up 8 bases and J gave up 2 bases; unmatched junction bases: 3. The CDR3 loop is CASGGQGNTEAFF. The CDR3 nucleotides are TGTGCCAGCGGGGGACAGGGAAACACTGAAGCTTTCTTT.

The sample holds many counts of this clonotype. The genes are TRBV24-1 and TRBJ1-1, with a weak D call TRBD1 (5 bases). CDR1 is KGHDR and CDR2 is SFDVKD in the germline V gene. V lost 4 bases, J lost 1 base, and 9 bases lay in between. The CDR3 loop spans 14 amino acids. CDR3 loop: CATSDGDQNTEAFF. The CDR3 region has the DNA TGTGCCACCAGTGACGGGGACCAGAACACTGAAGCTTTCTTT.

This clonotype was observed a few times. The chain uses TRBV7-9 and TRBJ1-4, with TRBD1 matching 11 bases. Germline assignment: CDR1 SEHNR and CDR2 FQNEAQ (reference sequence). The CDR3 has 14 amino acids. V trimming: 5 bases; J trimming: 8 bases; junction bases outside the gene matches: 4. The CDR3 spells CASSQGQGAEKLFF. The CDR3 DNA is TGTGCCAGCAGCCAAGGACAGGGGGCAGAAAAACTGTTTTTT.

The chain has TRBV30 and TRBJ2-3; 9 bases are a match to TRBD2. CDR1 and CDR2 from the germline V gene are GTSNPN and SVGIG (reference sequence). The junction had 11 bases not matched to a gene; V was cut back by 6 bases and J by 4 bases. This CDR3 is 15 amino acids long. This CDR3 is CACPGLATVSDTQYF. The CDR3 coding sequence is TGTGCCTGCCCCGGACTAGCGACCGTATCAGATACGCAGTATTTT.

The chain joins TRBV29-1 to TRBJ1-1, with D maybe TRBD1 (5 bases). The CDR3 runs 12 residues. Germline values: CDR1 SQVTM, CDR2 ANQGSEA. V lost 7 bases to trimming and J lost 11 bases, with 20 bases between them. The CDR3 here is CSAEPRDLRAFF. In DNA, the CDR3 is TGCAGCGCCGAACCCAGGGACCTTCGTGCTTTCTTT.